The clone carrying this T cell receptor beta chain has a handful of counts. Its target is not known. The data were obtained in a study of cytomegalovirus exposure and HLA in healthy donors. These donors counted as nominally healthy when sampled, but unrecorded immune exposures were likely. The CDR3 runs to 14 residues. V trimming: 0 bases; J trimming: 7 bases; junction bases outside the gene matches: 5. CDR1 is SGDLS and CDR2 is YYNGEE in the germline V gene. Amplification used 60 Vbeta primers and 13 Jbeta primers. Some clones are missing from TCRdb's copy, which holds only in-frame ones; the method was immunoSEQ multiplex PCR. The table includes some 150,000 clones, around 9.6% detected once. Broader study findings: Specificity of a few CMV-associated chains for CMV antigens was verified in vitro.

The sequence was collected from a male donor in good health and CMV-seronegative. Material: PBMCs. The chain combines TRBV9 with TRBJ1-2; 8 nucleotides line up with TRBD1. CDR3 region: CASSVEGQGRGYTF. DNA for the CDR3: TGTGCCAGCAGCGTAGAAGGACAGGGCCGTGGCTACACCTTC.